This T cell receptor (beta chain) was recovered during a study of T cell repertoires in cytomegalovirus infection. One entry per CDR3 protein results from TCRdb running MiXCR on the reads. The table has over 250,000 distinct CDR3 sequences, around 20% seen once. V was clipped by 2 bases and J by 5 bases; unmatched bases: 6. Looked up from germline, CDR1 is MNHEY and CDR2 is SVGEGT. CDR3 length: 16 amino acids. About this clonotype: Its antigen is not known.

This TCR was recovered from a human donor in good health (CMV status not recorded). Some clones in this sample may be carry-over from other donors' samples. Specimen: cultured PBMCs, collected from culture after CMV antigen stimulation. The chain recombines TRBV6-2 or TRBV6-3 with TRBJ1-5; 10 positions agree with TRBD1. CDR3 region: CASSYPTGGFDQPQHF. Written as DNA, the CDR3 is TGTGCCAGCAGTTACCCGACAGGGGGCTTTGATCAGCCCCAGCATTTT.